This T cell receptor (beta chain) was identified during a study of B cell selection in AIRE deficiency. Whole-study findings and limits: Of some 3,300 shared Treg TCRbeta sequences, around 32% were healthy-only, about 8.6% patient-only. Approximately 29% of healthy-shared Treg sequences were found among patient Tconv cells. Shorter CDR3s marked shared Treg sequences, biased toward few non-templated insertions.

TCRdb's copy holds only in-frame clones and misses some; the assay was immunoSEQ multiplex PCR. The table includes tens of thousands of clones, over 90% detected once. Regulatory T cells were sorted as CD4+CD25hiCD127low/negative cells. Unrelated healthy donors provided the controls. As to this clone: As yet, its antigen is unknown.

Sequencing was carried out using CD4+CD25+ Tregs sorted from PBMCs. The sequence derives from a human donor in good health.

The CDR3: CASSKGGGEETDEKLFF. CDR3 in DNA: TGTGCCAGCAGCAAGGGTGGTGGGGAGGAGACAGATGAAAAACTGTTTTTT. V usage is TRBV21-1 and J usage is TRBJ1-4. TRBV21-1 is noted as a pseudogene. CDR3 size: 17 residues.